This is a list of T cell receptor beta chains from one sample in a study of blood T cell repertoires in COVID-19. TCRdb keeps only in-frame clones here, not all; method: immunoSEQ multiplex PCR. The data contain 150,000 to 200,000 clones, roughly 87% of them seen just once; the ten biggest clones take up around 1.6%. The specimen sequenced was peripheral blood. All receptors derive from a woman aged 45-65 years with acute or convalescent COVID-19. Each CDR3 is given with its conserved first and last residue. A D gene is named only where the DNA matches it firmly.

d_call: TRBD1
cdr3_length: 12
j_call: TRBJ1-2
v_call: TRBV19
cdr3_aa: CASSRTGGGYTF
cdr3_nt: TGTGCCAGTAGTAGGACAGGGGGAGGCTACACCTTC

d_call: .
cdr3_length: 16
j_call: TRBJ1-3
v_call: TRBV11-3
cdr3_aa: CASSRQALFSGNTIYF
cdr3_nt: TGTGCCAGCAGCAGACAAGCCCTTTTCTCTGGAAACACCATATATTTT

d_call: TRBD1
cdr3_length: 16
j_call: TRBJ1-1
v_call: TRBV30
cdr3_aa: CAWHGQGKEGGTEAFF
cdr3_nt: TGTGCCTGGCATGGACAGGGGAAGGAGGGGGGCACTGAAGCTTTCTTT

d_call: .
cdr3_length: 12
j_call: TRBJ1-2
v_call: TRBV3-1/TRBV3-2
cdr3_aa: CASSQERGGYTF
cdr3_nt: TGTGCCAGCAGCCAAGAAAGGGGTGGCTACACCTTC

d_call: .
cdr3_length: 12
j_call: TRBJ2-1
v_call: TRBV12-3/TRBV12-4
cdr3_aa: CASSLGPREQFF
cdr3_nt: TGTGCCAGCAGCCTGGGGCCCAGGGAGCAGTTCTTC

d_call: .
cdr3_length: 13
j_call: TRBJ2-3
v_call: TRBV25-1
cdr3_aa: CASSWTVTDTQYF
cdr3_nt: TGTGCCAGCAGTTGGACAGTCACAGATACGCAGTATTTT

d_call: .
cdr3_length: 17
j_call: TRBJ2-3
v_call: TRBV18
cdr3_aa: CASSSPLYPTGTDTQYF
cdr3_nt: TGTGCCAGCTCATCGCCCCTTTATCCTACAGGAACAGATACGCAGTATTTT

d_call: TRBD1
cdr3_length: 19
j_call: TRBJ1-2
v_call: TRBV18
cdr3_aa: CASSPLFTSSDRGTDGYTF
cdr3_nt: TGTGCCAGCTCACCATTGTTCACAAGTTCAGACAGGGGAACGGATGGCTACACCTTC

d_call: TRBD1
cdr3_length: 14
j_call: TRBJ1-2
v_call: TRBV5-4
cdr3_aa: CASRTGTGGYGYTF
cdr3_nt: TGTGCCAGCAGGACCGGGACAGGGGGCTATGGCTACACCTTC

d_call: TRBD1
cdr3_length: 14
j_call: TRBJ1-4
v_call: TRBV18
cdr3_aa: CASSPAGGGGKLFF
cdr3_nt: TGTGCCAGCTCACCAGCAGGGGGTGGCGGAAAACTGTTTTTT